The 28 T cell receptor beta chains in this list originate from one sample, sequenced in a study of T cell clonality in common variable immunodeficiency. These TCRs are of unknown antigen specificity. Findings of the study overall: Fewer deletions and N-nucleotide insertions were reportedly seen in common variable immunodeficiency TCR beta sequences.

Data came from immunoSEQ multiplex PCR; TCRdb stores just in-frame clones and leaves some out. This record lists just over 20,000 clones, none seen once only, and the top ten clones contain 2% to 2.5%. The sample taken for sequencing was peripheral blood mononuclear cells. The source of these receptors is a human donor with common variable immunodeficiency.

This clone was picked up many times. The CDR3 end lies 3 residues beyond the end of the read and is filled in from the germline J gene. The chain uses TRBV4-2 and TRBJ2-5, with D unclear. The CDR3 totals 12 residues. The germline V gene encodes CDR1 LGHNA and CDR2 YNFKEQ. V lost 1 base to trimming and J lost 4 bases, with 4 bases between them. The chain's CDR3 is CASSQVRETQYF. The CDR3 bases that were read are TGTGCCAGCAGCCAAGTTAGAGAGACC.

This clone was seen ten or more times. The CDR3 extends 3 residues past the end of the read, so its final part is completed from the germline J gene. This chain connects TRBV18 to TRBJ1-2, with TRBD1 as a possible D gene (6 bases). Germline loops: CDR1 KGHSH, CDR2 LQKENI. This CDR3 is 16 amino acids long. CDR3 DNA, as far as it was read: TGTGCCAGCTCACCACCGGCTGGGGGCCTCGAGGAAGGC. This gives the protein CASSPPAGGLEEG. The whole CDR3 is CASSPPAGGLEEGYTF.

Many counts were recorded for this clone. The missing CDR3 end, 3 residues past where the read stops, is filled in from the germline J gene. The V call is TRBV6-1, the J call TRBJ1-5; D might be TRBD1 (5 bases). The germline V gene has CDR1 MNHNS and CDR2 SASEGT. Trimming took 4 bases from V and 5 from J, leaving 12 bases between them. The CDR3 contains 14 residues. The CDR3 protein is CASSAPGAYQPQHF. Incomplete CDR3 DNA: TGTGCCAGCAGTGCCCCTGGGGCCTATCAGCCC.

This clone was observed many times. Sequencing ends 3 residues short of the CDR3 end; the germline J gene provides the rest. The J gene is TRBJ1-5, the V gene TRBV20-1; D perhaps matches TRBD1 (6 bases). Germline assignment: CDR1 DFQATT and CDR2 SNEGSKA (reference sequence). The CDR3 extends over 15 amino acids. The V and J ends lost 2 bases and 3 bases respectively, with 14 bases between them. The CDR3 bases that were read are TGCAGTGCTAGAAGGGGTGGACAGTTCAATCAGCCC. It yields the protein CSARRGGQFNQP. The complete CDR3 reads CSARRGGQFNQPQHF.

This clone was counted at least ten times. The CDR3 end falls 3 residues outside the read, so it is completed with the germline J gene. The V gene is TRBV20-1, the J gene TRBJ1-1; 7 positions agree with TRBD1. This CDR3 region has 14 residues. Germline CDR1 and CDR2: DFQATT and SNEGSKA (reference sequence). V shed 4 bases, J shed 3 bases, and the junction held 8 bases outside the gene matches. This chain's CDR3 is CSAKLTGADTEAFF. The sequenced part of the CDR3 DNA is TGCAGTGCTAAACTTACAGGGGCGGACACTGAA.

Ten or more counts support this clone. The read stops 3 residues short of the end of the CDR3; the missing end is completed from the germline J gene. This chain uses TRBV11-2 with TRBJ2-3, with 9 bases lining up with TRBD2. The germline V gene has CDR1 SGHAT and CDR2 FQNNGV. CDR3 length: 15 amino acids. Trimming took 4 bases from V and 2 from J; bases not matched to a gene: 4. The CDR3 DNA, read in part, is TGTGCCAGCAGCTACGCGGGGGGGCCCACAGATACG. It translates to CASSYAGGPTDT. The full-length CDR3 reads as CASSYAGGPTDTQYF.

Within the sample, this clone is medium-sized (0.01 to 0.1%). Sequencing ends 3 residues short of the CDR3 end; the germline J gene provides the rest. The chain carries TRBV9 and TRBJ1-4; D is perhaps TRBD1 (5 bases). Between the trimmed V and J ends, which lost 1 base and 0 bases, there was a span of 13 bases. The length of the CDR3 is 17 residues. Germline values: CDR1 SGDLS, CDR2 YYNGEE. The covered CDR3 bases are TGTGCCAGCAGCGTACAGGGCACGATTGCAACTAATGAAAAA. It yields the protein CASSVQGTIATNEK. The whole CDR3 sequence is CASSVQGTIATNEKLFF.

This clone has a count of ten or more. Coverage ceases 3 residues before the CDR3 finishes, and the germline J gene fills in the end. The rearrangement uses TRBV19 and TRBJ1-5, with TRBD1 as a possible D gene (5 bases). This CDR3 region has 15 residues. From germline, CDR1 is LNHDA and CDR2 SQIVND (reference sequence). Trimming shortened V by 7 bases and J by 0 bases, and 13 bases separated the two germline ends. CDR3 amino acids: CASTLLRGSNQPQHF. The CDR3 DNA, read in part, is TGTGCCAGTACCCTTCTAAGGGGTAGCAATCAGCCC.

This clone was counted ten times or more. The read terminates 3 residues ahead of where the CDR3 ends, so the germline J gene completes it. The J gene is TRBJ2-7, the V gene TRBV5-4; possibly TRBD1 for D (6 bases). The CDR3 has 14 residues. Deletions cut 1 base from V and 2 bases from J, with 10 bases between. In germline, CDR1 is SGHNT, CDR2 YYREEE (reference sequence). The DNA read from the CDR3 is TGTGCCAGCAGCTTGAGTGGGGGCGCCTACGAG. It yields the protein CASSLSGGAYE. The full CDR3 is CASSLSGGAYEQYF.

This clone has a count of ten or more. The CDR3 goes on 3 residues after the read ends, and that part is filled in from the germline J gene. The chain is built from TRBV7-9 and TRBJ2-2, with no clear D. The ends were cut back, 5 bases at V and 8 bases at J, with 18 bases in the middle. Looked up from germline, CDR1 is SEHNR and CDR2 is FQNEAQ (reference sequence). The CDR3 has 15 residues. This CDR3 reads CASSHDSGSSGELFF. The covered CDR3 bases are TGTGCCAGCAGCCACGACTCGGGTAGTTCGGGGGAG.

Comments on this clone: Read sequence stops 3 residues before the CDR3 end, and the germline J gene provides the missing end. The V and J genes are TRBV6-2 or TRBV6-3 and TRBJ1-1; a possible D gene is TRBD1 (5 bases). There are 11 residues in the CDR3. Germline V lookup: CDR1 MNHEY, CDR2 SVGEGT. CDR3 bases read: TGTGCCAGCGTCCGCGGGGGGGAA. Its translation is CASVRGGE. The complete CDR3 reads CASVRGGEAFF.

This clone was observed a handful of times. The read comes to an end 3 residues before the CDR3 does, leaving the germline J gene to fill in the end. V usage is TRBV5-5 and J usage is TRBJ1-5; TRBD1 is a possible D gene (6 bases). The CDR3 contains 15 residues. Trimming removed 0 bases from V and 6 bases from J, with 13 bases in between. Germline V gene sequence: CDR1 SGHKS, CDR2 YYEKEE (reference sequence). The covered CDR3 bases are TGTGCCAGCAGCTTGGCCAGCGGGGGGGCTCAGCCC. Protein product: CASSLASGGAQP. The full CDR3 is CASSLASGGAQPQHF.

This clone occurred many times. Read data end 3 residues before the CDR3 end; the end is taken from the germline J gene. This chain uses TRBV5-1 with TRBJ1-4; D possibly corresponds to TRBD1 (5 bases). V shed 1 base and J shed 8 bases, with 12 bases lying between them. CDR1 is SGHRS and CDR2 is YFSETQ in the germline V gene. CDR3 length: 14 residues. Incomplete CDR3 DNA: TGCGCCAGCAGCTTGCAGGGTTCCGTCGAAAAA. Its protein is CASSLQGSVEK. The CDR3 in full is CASSLQGSVEKLFF. The whole variable domain, remainder taken from reference TRBV5-1 and TRBJ1-4, is KAGVTQTPRYLIKTRGQQVTLSCSPISGHRSVSWYQQTPGQGLQFLFEYFSETQRNKGNFPGRFSGRQFSNSRSEMNVSTLELGDSALYLCASSLQGSVEKLFFGSGTQLSVL.

There are many counts of this clone. Coverage ceases 3 residues before the CDR3 finishes, and the germline J gene fills in the end. The chain is built from TRBV7-9 and TRBJ2-5; D unresolved. V gave up 3 bases and J gave up 6 bases, with 8 bases separating them. CDR3 size: 12 residues. CDR1 is SEHNR, CDR2 FQNEAQ, per germline (reference sequence). The CDR3 here is CASSFPFQTQYF. CDR3 bases read: TGTGCCAGCAGCTTCCCCTTCCAGACC.

This clone occurred many times. The CDR3 sequence: CASSSDTGAEQYF. The covered CDR3 bases are TGTGCCAGCAGCTCCGATACAGGGGCCGAG. This chain joins TRBV7-2 and TRBJ2-7; 7 bases are shared with TRBD1. The CDR3 is cut off 3 residues early in the read; its end comes from the germline J gene. This CDR3 is built from 13 residues. V trimming: 4 bases; J trimming: 6 bases; junction bases outside the gene matches: 6. The germline gives CDR1 SGHTA, CDR2 FQGNSA.

This clone was observed at least ten times. CDR3 bases read: TGTGCCAGCAATGGACAGGGATCGTACGAG. The encoded protein is CASNGQGSYE. The whole CDR3 sequence reads CASNGQGSYEQYF. V is TRBV6-2 or TRBV6-3 and J is TRBJ2-7; 8 positions match TRBD1. The read ends 3 residues before the CDR3 terminus; that terminus is restored from the germline J gene. The length of the CDR3 is 13 residues. V trimming: 7 bases; J trimming: 4 bases; junction bases outside the gene matches: 6. Germline V gives CDR1 MNHEY, CDR2 SVGEGT.

This clone was picked up many times. The read terminates 3 residues before the CDR3 end, so the remaining end is supplied by the germline J gene. The chain couples TRBV30 to TRBJ1-2; a weak D match, TRBD1 (6 bases). V gave up 3 bases and J gave up 3 bases, with 11 bases separating them. There are 13 residues in the CDR3. Germline assignment: CDR1 GTSNPN and CDR2 SVGIG (reference sequence). The CDR3 reads CAWRSTGYYGYTF. The CDR3 DNA, read in part, is TGTGCCTGGAGATCCACAGGGTACTATGGC. Complete variable domain (other parts from reference TRBV30 and TRBJ1-2): SQTIHQWPATLVQPVGSPLSLECTVEGTSNPNLYWYRQAAGRGLQLLFYSVGIGQISSEVPQNLSASRPQDRQFILSSKKLLLSDSGFYLCAWRSTGYYGYTFGSGTRLTVV.

This clone appeared many times. The read is 3 residues too short to cover the CDR3 end, so that end is filled in from the germline J gene. The chain combines TRBV19 with TRBJ1-5, with TRBD1 as a possible D gene (5 bases). The CDR3 runs to 14 residues. Deletions cut 7 bases from V and 0 bases from J, with 10 bases between. Per the germline V gene, CDR1 is LNHDA and CDR2 is SQIVND (reference sequence). CDR3 DNA, as far as it was read: TGTGCCAGTACGGGGGGGTATAGCAATCAGCCC. Amino acid sequence: CASTGGYSNQP. The CDR3 in full is CASTGGYSNQPQHF.

In its sample, this clone ranks as medium-sized. The read terminates 3 residues ahead of where the CDR3 ends, so the germline J gene completes it. The chain uses TRBV6-2 or TRBV6-3 and TRBJ1-1, with a weak D call TRBD1 (6 bases). V lost 0 bases and J 0 bases, leaving 14 bases between the germline ends. The CDR3 has 17 amino acids. Germline lookup yields CDR1 MNHEY and CDR2 SVGEGT. CDR3 loop: CASSYSPGGSMNTEAFF. CDR3 DNA (partial): TGTGCCAGCAGTTACTCACCGGGGGGCTCGATGAACACTGAA.

This clone is categorized as medium-sized (0.01 to 0.1%). The read stops 3 residues short of the end of the CDR3; the missing end is completed from the germline J gene. V is TRBV20-1 and J is TRBJ1-1, with TRBD1 as a possible D gene (6 bases). CDR3 length equals 14 residues. Germline CDR1 is DFQATT and CDR2 is SNEGSKA (reference sequence). Trimming stripped 0 bases from V and 3 bases from J, with 11 bases between. The sequenced CDR3 bases are TGCAGTGCTAGAGATGCCAGGGGTCACACTGAA. This sequence encodes CSARDARGHTE. The entire CDR3 protein is CSARDARGHTEAFF.

At least ten counts were recorded for this clone. The CDR3 is cut off 3 residues early in the read; its end comes from the germline J gene. The rearrangement links TRBV7-3 to TRBJ2-2; 9 positions agree with TRBD2. The CDR3 length is 14 residues. V lost 5 bases, J lost 3 bases, and 1 base stayed unmatched. CDR1 is SGHTA, CDR2 FQGTGA, per germline. The CDR3 is CASSAGGYTGELFF. CDR3 DNA, as far as it was read: TGTGCCAGCAGCGCGGGGGGGTACACCGGGGAG.

This clone was counted many times. Read data end 3 residues before the CDR3 end; the end is taken from the germline J gene. The rearrangement joins TRBV28 to TRBJ2-1, with 9 bases that match TRBD1. V gave up 6 bases and J gave up 9 bases; unmatched junction bases: 12. Germline V gene lookup returns CDR1 MDHEN and CDR2 SYDVKM. This CDR3 contains 15 residues. Incomplete CDR3 DNA: TGTGCCAGCAGACTCACAGGGGGCGGTAATCTTGAG. Its protein product is CASRLTGGGNLE. The whole CDR3 protein reads CASRLTGGGNLEQFF.

This clone was recorded many times. A much larger clone sits a single nucleotide away, making a read error possible. The read stops 3 residues short of the end of the CDR3; the missing end is completed from the germline J gene. The V and J genes are TRBV10-1 and TRBJ2-7; TRBD2 might be the D (6 bases). Trimming removed 8 bases from V and 0 bases from J, with 14 bases in between. CDR1 is WNHNN, CDR2 SYGVQD, per germline (reference sequence). The CDR3 is made up of 14 amino acids. The DNA read from the CDR3 is TGCGCCAGCGCGCCTCGGGGGTTCTCCTACGAG. Translated, it gives CASAPRGFSYE. The CDR3 in its entirety is CASAPRGFSYEQYF.

This clone was counted many times. The read halts 3 residues ahead of the CDR3 end, with the missing end drawn from the germline J gene. The chain has TRBV29-1 and TRBJ1-2, with TRBD1 identical over 7 bases. J lost 0 bases, V lost 4 bases, and 8 bases had no gene match. The germline CDR1 and CDR2 sequences are SQVTM and ANQGSEA. The CDR3 is made up of 15 amino acids. CDR3 DNA, as far as it was read: TGCAGCGTTGGTAGGACAGGTTGGTCTAACTATGGC. This encodes CSVGRTGWSNYG. The whole CDR3 reads CSVGRTGWSNYGYTF.

There are many counts of this clone. The read comes to an end 3 residues before the CDR3 does, leaving the germline J gene to fill in the end. The chain links TRBV10-1 to TRBJ1-2; the D gene is possibly TRBD1 (6 bases). The CDR3 has 13 residues. V lost 4 bases, J lost 4 bases, and 10 bases lay in between. Germline-derived CDR1 and CDR2 are WNHNN and SYGVQD (reference sequence). CDR3 DNA (partial): TGCGCCAGCAGTGGAGGGGGAAGCTATGGC. The encoded protein is CASSGGGSYG. The whole CDR3 sequence is CASSGGGSYGYTF.

In its sample, this clone was seen many times. With the read ending 3 residues before the CDR3 end, the germline J gene is used to fill in that end. The chain couples TRBV7-9 to TRBJ1-2; the match to TRBD1 covers 7 bases. The CDR3 has 13 residues. Germline CDR1 SEHNR, CDR2 FQNEAQ (reference sequence). The CDR3 here is CASSFGQDTGYTF. The sequenced part of the CDR3 DNA is TGTGCCAGCAGCTTCGGACAGGATACGGGC.

This clone appeared many times. Sequencing ends 3 residues short of the CDR3 end; the germline J gene provides the rest. This chain connects TRBV7-2 to TRBJ2-3; D is unresolved. The V gene's germline CDR1 is SGHTA and CDR2 FQGNSA. The CDR3 sequence is 12 residues long. Trimming removed 5 bases from V and 4 bases from J, with 7 bases in between. The sequenced CDR3 bases are TGTGCCAGCAGCAAGACTGCAGATACG. Translated, it gives CASSKTADT. The whole CDR3 is CASSKTADTQYF.

This clone was detected many times. The CDR3 end is not reached by the read, which stops 3 residues before it; the germline J gene fills it in. This chain uses TRBV29-1 with TRBJ2-2, with D possibly being TRBD1 (5 bases). Germline values: CDR1 SQVTM, CDR2 ANQGSEA. This CDR3 spans 14 amino acids. Trimming pared 4 bases from V and 0 bases from J, leaving 9 bases between. CDR3 bases read: TGCAGCGTTGTGACAGCAACGAACACCGGGGAG. Its translation: CSVVTATNTGE. The full CDR3 protein is CSVVTATNTGELFF.